Presented here are 13 T cell receptor beta chains from one specimen sequenced in a study of T cell responses to AZD1222 COVID-19 vaccine. Profiling relied on immunoSEQ multiplex PCR, and the TCRdb table lists in-frame clones only, not all of them. The table records 100,000 to 150,000 clones, around 92% of them present only once. The specimen was peripheral blood, collected on day 0 of AZD1222 vaccination. All receptors come from an adult in good health.

This sequence joins TRBV18 and TRBJ2-2; 9 nucleotides match TRBD1. The CDR3 covers 18 residues. With 3 bases clipped from V and 6 bases from J, the junction kept 14 bases outside the gene matches. Germline CDR1 is KGHSH and CDR2 is LQKENI. CDR3 coding DNA: TGTGCCAGCTCACCGCAGCCGGGACAGGGTACGAGAGCCGGGGAGCTGTTTTTT. Protein: CASSPQPGQGTRAGELFF. The full variable domain, in which reference TRBV18 and TRBJ2-2 provide the parts outside the CDR3, is NAGVMQNPRHLVRRRGQEARLRCSPMKGHSHVYWYRQLPEEGLKFMVYLQKENIIDESGMPKERFSAEFPKEGPSILRIQQVVRGDSAAYFCASSPQPGQGTRAGELFFGEGSRLTVL.

The chain has TRBV7-2 and TRBJ2-3, with D perhaps TRBD2 (5 bases). The CDR3 spans 17 residues. The germline V gene has CDR1 SGHTA and CDR2 FQGNSA. Between the trimmed V and J ends, which lost 1 base and 2 bases, there was a span of 16 bases. CDR3 coding DNA: TGTGCCAGCAGCTTAGGGCCCTTCTGGAGGACCACAGATACGCAGTATTTT. This gives the protein CASSLGPFWRTTDTQYF.

The rearrangement joins TRBV5-1 to TRBJ1-1; D unclear. V dropped 5 bases and J dropped 1 base, with 6 bases sitting between them. This CDR3 has 12 residues. Germline V gives CDR1 SGHRS, CDR2 YFSETQ. The DNA of the CDR3 is TGCGCCAGCAGGATGGGGAACACTGAAGCTTTCTTT. It translates to CASRMGNTEAFF.

The J gene is TRBJ2-2, the V gene TRBV27; TRBD1 agrees at 7 bases. Germline values: CDR1 MNHEY, CDR2 SMNVEV (reference sequence). V lost 4 bases and J lost 1; bases outside the gene matches: 6. This CDR3 has 16 residues. The chain's CDR3 is CASSSTGDMNTGELFF. CDR3 coding DNA: TGTGCCAGCAGTTCTACAGGGGATATGAACACCGGGGAGCTGTTTTTT.

The chain recombines TRBV12-5 with TRBJ2-7; maybe TRBD2 (6 bases). V lost 7 bases and J lost 5, with 12 bases in between. The CDR3 extends over 12 amino acids. The germline V gene encodes CDR1 LGHNT and CDR2 FRNRAP. CDR3 region: CASAREPNEQYF. The CDR3 nucleotides are TGTGCTAGTGCGCGGGAACCCAACGAGCAGTACTTC.

The rearrangement uses TRBV7-8 and TRBJ2-7; TRBD2 agrees at 7 bases. Germline V gene data show CDR1 as SGHVS and CDR2 as FQNEAQ. The CDR3 runs to 14 residues. V trimming: 1 base; J trimming: 3 bases; junction bases outside the gene matches: 3. The CDR3 here is CASSLDPSGYEQYF. The CDR3 nucleotides read TGTGCCAGCAGCTTAGACCCTAGCGGCTACGAGCAGTACTTC.

This clone was picked up a small number of times. The CDR3 spells CASSQDLSSGANVLTF. CDR3 bases: TGTGCCAGCAGCCAAGATTTAAGCTCTGGGGCCAACGTCCTGACTTTC. The chain carries TRBV4-2 and TRBJ2-6; unclear D gene. Trimming took 0 bases from V and 0 from J, leaving 6 bases between them. The CDR3 contains 16 residues. Germline assignment: CDR1 LGHNA and CDR2 YNFKEQ.

This clone was recorded only once. This chain links TRBV6-4 with TRBJ2-2; D not resolved. There are 12 residues in the CDR3. Germline CDR1 MRHNA, CDR2 SNTAGT. The V gene lost 9 bases and the J gene lost 5 bases, with 10 bases spanning the gap. CDR3 amino acids: CASSKGTGELFF. CDR3 DNA sequence: TGTGCCAGTTCGAAGGGTACCGGGGAGCTGTTTTTT.

The rearrangement links TRBV27 to TRBJ2-7; D is unresolved. The germline V gene encodes CDR1 MNHEY and CDR2 SMNVEV (reference sequence). This CDR3 comprises 16 residues. Trimming pared 2 bases from V and 5 bases from J, leaving 19 bases between. CDR3 sequence: CASSLSWGFKPHEQYF. The CDR3 nucleotides are TGTGCCAGCAGTTTAAGTTGGGGTTTCAAACCACACGAGCAGTACTTC.

The V gene is TRBV7-2, the J gene TRBJ1-2; D remains unclear. This CDR3 is built from 17 residues. V gave up 2 bases and J gave up 2 bases, with 18 bases separating them. Germline V gene data show CDR1 as SGHTA and CDR2 as FQGNSA. CDR3 loop: CASSLRWAAWANYGYTF. CDR3 DNA sequence: TGTGCCAGCAGCTTAAGGTGGGCGGCTTGGGCGAACTATGGCTACACCTTC.

This clone showed up just a few times. This chain joins TRBV4-1 and TRBJ1-2; the D gene is possibly TRBD1 (5 bases). Between the trimmed V and J ends, which lost 0 bases and 4 bases, there was a span of 15 bases. The germline CDR1 and CDR2 sequences are MGHRA and YSYEKL. This CDR3 comprises 16 residues. The CDR3 bases are TGCGCCAGCAGCCAAGAGCATGTGGGGCAGCCCTATGGCTACACCTTC. Translated: CASSQEHVGQPYGYTF.

The rearrangement joins TRBV6-2 or TRBV6-3 to TRBJ1-3, with no clear D. The ends were cut back, 0 bases at V and 4 bases at J, with 10 bases in the middle. Per germline, CDR1 MNHEY and CDR2 SVGEGT. CDR3 length: 15 amino acids. The CDR3 spells CASSYSMGAGNTIYF. The DNA for the CDR3 is TGTGCCAGCAGTTACTCGATGGGTGCGGGAAACACCATATATTTT.

The chain recombines TRBV3-1 (or the pseudogene TRBV3-2) with TRBJ2-7; 11 bases align to TRBD1. This CDR3 is built from 18 residues. CDR1 and CDR2 from the germline V gene are LGHDT and YNNKEL (reference sequence). After removal of 2 bases from V and 2 bases from J, the junction contained 11 bases not matched to a gene. CDR3: CASSQLGTGTGGAYEQYF. DNA of the CDR3: TGTGCCAGCAGCCAACTGGGAACCGGGACAGGGGGGGCCTACGAGCAGTACTTC.